Listed below are T cell receptor beta chains from one sample, sequenced in a study of blood T cell repertoires in COVID-19. Profiling relied on immunoSEQ multiplex PCR, and the TCRdb table lists in-frame clones only, not all of them. The table has about 230,000 clones, about 90% seen once. Sequencing used PBMCs or T cells enriched from blood (not recorded which). These receptors were collected from a woman aged 30 to 39 with acute COVID-19. Both conserved end residues are part of each CDR3. The D gene is left open where the match is weak. Part of the rows lack a size; the others show once, few, many or a class for expanded clones.

length: 16; size: few; V: TRBV9; J: TRBJ2-5; D: .; DNA: TGTGCCAGCAGCGGGCGCCGAGCAGCGACGGTGGAGACCCAGTACTTC; CDR3: CASSGRRAATVETQYF
length: 22; size: .; V: TRBV7-3; J: TRBJ2-3; D: TRBD1; DNA: TGTGCCAGCAGCGGACCCAAAGCTCTTTGCTTAAAACAGGGGGCGGTCACAGATACGCAGTATTTT; CDR3: CASSGPKALCLKQGAVTDTQYF
length: 13; size: few; V: TRBV19; J: TRBJ1-1; D: .; DNA: TGTGCCAGTATAGAGTCTAGTAACACTGAAGCTTTCTTT; CDR3: CASIESSNTEAFF
length: 19; size: .; V: TRBV4-1; J: TRBJ1-2; D: TRBD1; DNA: TGCGCCAGCAGCCAAGAGTGGGGTCTAGGGACAGATATTAACTATGGCTACACCTTC; CDR3: CASSQEWGLGTDINYGYTF
length: 13; size: .; V: TRBV7-9; J: TRBJ2-2; D: .; DNA: TGTGCCAGCAGCCAGAAGTCCACCGGGGAGCTGTTTTTT; CDR3: CASSQKSTGELFF
length: 15; size: .; V: TRBV7-6; J: TRBJ2-1; D: TRBD1; DNA: TGTGCCAGCAGCTTAGCAGGGGGCTACTACAATGAGCAGTTCTTC; CDR3: CASSLAGGYYNEQFF
length: 15; size: .; V: TRBV5-1; J: TRBJ1-5; D: .; DNA: TGCACCAGCAGTCCGCTAGGGGGGGACAATCAGCCCCAGCATTTT; CDR3: CTSSPLGGDNQPQHF
length: 14; size: .; V: TRBV10-2; J: TRBJ1-2; D: TRBD1; DNA: TGCGCCAGCAGCGTGACAGGGGGCTCAAGCGGCTACACCTTC; CDR3: CASSVTGGSSGYTF
length: 15; size: .; V: TRBV6-2/TRBV6-3; J: TRBJ1-2; D: .; DNA: TGTGCCAGCAGTTCGTCCCCGAAGGGAGGCTATGGCTACACCTTC; CDR3: CASSSSPKGGYGYTF
length: 14; size: .; V: TRBV27; J: TRBJ1-5; D: TRBD1; DNA: TGTGCCAGCAGTGTACAGGGGAACAATCAGCCCCAGCATTTT; CDR3: CASSVQGNNQPQHF
length: 14; size: few; V: TRBV11-2; J: TRBJ1-1; D: .; DNA: TGTGCCAGCAGCTTAGGGAGGGAGGTGACTGAAGCTTTCTTT; CDR3: CASSLGREVTEAFF
length: 15; size: .; V: TRBV2; J: TRBJ2-2; D: .; DNA: TGTGCCAGCAGTGAGGAGGTCAGAAGAACCGGGGAGCTGTTTTTT; CDR3: CASSEEVRRTGELFF
length: 13; size: .; V: TRBV13; J: TRBJ2-7; D: .; DNA: TGTGCCAGCAGCCCAGATAATGACTACGAGCAGTACTTC; CDR3: CASSPDNDYEQYF
length: 12; size: once; V: TRBV7-9; J: TRBJ1-2; D: TRBD1; DNA: TGTGCCAGCAGCTCCCACAGGGGCGGCTACACCTTC; CDR3: CASSSHRGGYTF
length: 15; size: .; V: TRBV6-5; J: TRBJ1-6; D: .; DNA: TGTGCCAGCATCGACACCAGCTCCTATAATTCACCCCTCCACTTT; CDR3: CASIDTSSYNSPLHF
length: 14; size: .; V: TRBV10-3; J: TRBJ1-4; D: TRBD1; DNA: TGTGCCATCAGTGAGGACAGGGGAAGCGAAAAACTGTTTTTT; CDR3: CAISEDRGSEKLFF
length: 14; size: .; V: TRBV5-4; J: TRBJ2-1; D: TRBD1; DNA: TGTGCCAGCCTTCCCGGGACACAGGGGAATGAGCAGTTCTTC; CDR3: CASLPGTQGNEQFF
length: 14; size: few; V: TRBV28; J: TRBJ1-4; D: .; DNA: TGTGCCAGCACATTCAGGGTGCCAAATGAAAAACTGTTTTTT; CDR3: CASTFRVPNEKLFF
length: 12; size: .; V: TRBV2; J: TRBJ2-2; D: .; DNA: TGTGCCAGCAGTGAAGGGCCCGGGGAGCTGTTTTTT; CDR3: CASSEGPGELFF
length: 15; size: .; V: TRBV6-5; J: TRBJ1-2; D: TRBD1; DNA: TGTGCCAGCAGGGGACAGGGGCGCGGTAACTATGGCTACACCTTC; CDR3: CASRGQGRGNYGYTF
length: 17; size: once; V: TRBV7-3; J: TRBJ2-3; D: TRBD1; DNA: TGTGCCAGCAGCTCTGGGGGCTGGGACAGGGGTGCAGATACGCAGTATTTT; CDR3: CASSSGGWDRGADTQYF
length: 15; size: .; V: TRBV19; J: TRBJ1-5; D: TRBD1; DNA: TGTGCCAGTAGTATCCCGCCAGGGGGGAATCAGCCCCAGCATTTT; CDR3: CASSIPPGGNQPQHF
length: 15; size: .; V: TRBV5-1; J: TRBJ2-7; D: TRBD1; DNA: TGCGCCAGCAGCGAGGGACAGGGACCATCTTACGAGCAGTACTTC; CDR3: CASSEGQGPSYEQYF
length: 12; size: .; V: TRBV29-1; J: TRBJ1-1; D: .; DNA: TGCAGCGTGCTTGAGGGTCGGGCTGAAGCTTTCTTT; CDR3: CSVLEGRAEAFF
length: 14; size: .; V: TRBV7-9; J: TRBJ1-1; D: TRBD1; DNA: TGTGCCAGCAGCTTAGAGGGACAGGGGGCTAGAGCTTTCTTT; CDR3: CASSLEGQGARAFF
length: 14; size: .; V: TRBV15; J: TRBJ2-7; D: .; DNA: TGTGCCACCAGCAGAGAGGAGGGAGGCTACGAGCAGTACTTC; CDR3: CATSREEGGYEQYF
length: 13; size: .; V: TRBV10-2; J: TRBJ1-4; D: .; DNA: TGCGCCAGCAGTAGGCAGGGTTACGAAAAACTGTTTTTT; CDR3: CASSRQGYEKLFF
length: 13; size: .; V: TRBV6-5; J: TRBJ2-5; D: TRBD2; DNA: TGTGCCAGCAGGGACGGAACCTCGGGGGGCCAGTACTTC; CDR3: CASRDGTSGGQYF
length: 16; size: .; V: TRBV7-9; J: TRBJ1-1; D: .; DNA: TGTGCCAGCAGCTTAGGAGGGGAGGGGCCGTGGACTGAAGCTTTCTTT; CDR3: CASSLGGEGPWTEAFF
length: 14; size: .; V: TRBV28; J: TRBJ1-6; D: .; DNA: TGTGCCAGCAGTTTGACCTCGTTGGGAGTCCCCCTCCACTTT; CDR3: CASSLTSLGVPLHF
length: 16; size: .; V: TRBV5-1; J: TRBJ2-2; D: .; DNA: TGCGCCAGCAGCTTGGAGCTGGGGAGGAACACCGGGGAGCTGTTTTTT; CDR3: CASSLELGRNTGELFF
length: 15; size: .; V: TRBV18; J: TRBJ1-1; D: TRBD1; DNA: TGTGCCAGCTCCCAGGGACAGCGCATGAACACTGAAGCTTTCTTT; CDR3: CASSQGQRMNTEAFF
length: 15; size: .; V: TRBV28; J: TRBJ1-4; D: .; DNA: TGTGCCAGCAGCCCTCAGGGATCTACTAATGAAAAACTGTTTTTT; CDR3: CASSPQGSTNEKLFF
length: 13; size: .; V: TRBV30; J: TRBJ1-1; D: .; DNA: TGTGCCTGGAGTGTAGACTTGAACACTGAAGCTTTCTTT; CDR3: CAWSVDLNTEAFF
length: 16; size: .; V: TRBV9; J: TRBJ1-6; D: .; DNA: TGTGCCAGCAGCGTAGGGTATCCCAGGGGCGAGTCACCCCTCCACTTT; CDR3: CASSVGYPRGESPLHF
length: 14; size: .; V: TRBV9; J: TRBJ2-3; D: .; DNA: TGTGCCAGCAACCTACAGGGTGCCACAGATACGCAGTATTTT; CDR3: CASNLQGATDTQYF
length: 13; size: few; V: TRBV27; J: TRBJ2-7; D: .; DNA: TGTGCCAGCTCTCAAGGGGTTAGCTACGAGCAGTACTTC; CDR3: CASSQGVSYEQYF
length: 16; size: once; V: TRBV13; J: TRBJ1-3; D: TRBD1; DNA: TGTGCCAGCACCTCTTCCTCCGGGACAGATGGAAACACCATATATTTT; CDR3: CASTSSSGTDGNTIYF
length: 14; size: .; V: TRBV7-6; J: TRBJ1-1; D: .; DNA: TGTGCCAGCAGCTCGGGGGCAGGGAGGGCTGAAGCTTTCTTT; CDR3: CASSSGAGRAEAFF
length: 12; size: once; V: TRBV29-1; J: TRBJ2-7; D: .; DNA: TGCAGCGTTGAGGGCCTCGCCTACGAGCAGTACTTC; CDR3: CSVEGLAYEQYF
length: 16; size: .; V: TRBV7-9; J: TRBJ1-4; D: .; DNA: TGTGCCAGCAGCTTAGGTACAGGATCAACTAATGAAAAACTGTTTTTT; CDR3: CASSLGTGSTNEKLFF
length: 15; size: .; V: TRBV7-3; J: TRBJ2-1; D: TRBD2; DNA: TGTGCCAGCAGCCTAGGGACTAGCGGGGACAATGAGCAGTTCTTC; CDR3: CASSLGTSGDNEQFF
length: 15; size: .; V: TRBV5-1; J: TRBJ1-4; D: TRBD1; DNA: TGCGCCAGCAGCCCGGGACAGGCTAGTAATGAAAAACTGTTTTTT; CDR3: CASSPGQASNEKLFF
length: 16; size: once; V: TRBV5-5; J: TRBJ2-2; D: .; DNA: TGTGCCAGCAGCCCACGAAACAGGGAATTGGCCGGGGAGCTGTTTTTT; CDR3: CASSPRNRELAGELFF
length: 16; size: .; V: TRBV10-2; J: TRBJ1-3; D: .; DNA: TGCGCCAGCAGTGAGTCGACTGGAAGCTCTGGAAACACCATATATTTT; CDR3: CASSESTGSSGNTIYF
length: 13; size: .; V: TRBV19; J: TRBJ1-2; D: .; DNA: TGTGCCAGTACCACACAGGGCTTTAGTGGCTACACCTTC; CDR3: CASTTQGFSGYTF
length: 13; size: .; V: TRBV29-1; J: TRBJ1-1; D: .; DNA: TGCAGCGGGGTCAGGGGAGCGAACACTGAAGCTTTCTTT; CDR3: CSGVRGANTEAFF
length: 15; size: .; V: TRBV4-2; J: TRBJ1-1; D: .; DNA: TGTGCCAGCAGCCAAGAAAGTCGAGGGAGACCTGAAGCTTTCTTT; CDR3: CASSQESRGRPEAFF
length: 12; size: .; V: TRBV12-5; J: TRBJ1-2; D: .; DNA: TGTGCTAGTGTTTTCTCCCCCTATGGCTACACCTTC; CDR3: CASVFSPYGYTF
length: 14; size: .; V: TRBV7-9; J: TRBJ2-7; D: .; DNA: TGTGCCAGCACTCGAGGGGGATGGGCCTACGAGCAGTACTTC; CDR3: CASTRGGWAYEQYF